This T cell receptor beta chain appears in the sequencing data of a study of T cell responses to AZD1222 COVID-19 vaccine. Study-wide results and caveats: The sample set comprised mostly white British donors with more females, and clonal diversity was possibly underestimated. Within unmutated variant regions lay the reported targets of nearly half of spike-specific TCRs.

As concerns this clone: The antigen is not known.

The V and J ends lost 0 bases and 7 bases, in that order; junction bases with no gene match: 8. Germline V gives CDR1 SGDLS, CDR2 YYNGEE. The CDR3 is made up of 15 amino acids. The method was immunoSEQ multiplex PCR; TCRdb's version includes in-frame clones alone and lacks a portion of them. This table holds around 84,000 clones, approximately 85% found once. The rearrangement uses TRBV9 and TRBJ2-7; TRBD2 aligns across 9 bases. This TCR derives from an adult who received the AZD1222 COVID-19 vaccine. The sequences come from peripheral blood, collected 28 days after the second AZD1222 dose. The CDR3 nucleotides read TGTGCCAGCAGCGTAGAAGCTAGCGGGGCCGGGGAGCAGTACTTC. This encodes CASSVEASGAGEQYF.